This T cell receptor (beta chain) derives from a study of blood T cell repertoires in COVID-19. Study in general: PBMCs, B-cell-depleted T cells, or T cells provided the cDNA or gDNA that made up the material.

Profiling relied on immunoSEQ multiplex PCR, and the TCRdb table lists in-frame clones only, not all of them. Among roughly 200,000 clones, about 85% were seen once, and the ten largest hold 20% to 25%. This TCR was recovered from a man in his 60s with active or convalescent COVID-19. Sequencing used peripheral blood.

The CDR3 DNA follows: TGTGCCAGCAGCGCCCAGACAGGCCCCCAAGAGACCCAGTACTTC. Encoded protein: CASSAQTGPQETQYF. The rearrangement links TRBV7-3 to TRBJ2-5; tentative D call: TRBD1 (6 bases). The V end was cut by 5 bases, the J end by 1 base, with 14 bases between. This CDR3 is 15 amino acids long. Looked up from germline, CDR1 is SGHTA and CDR2 is FQGTGA.